This T cell receptor (beta chain) was identified during a study of glioma-infiltrating T cells. CDR3 length equals 15 residues. Germline V gives CDR1 MRHNA, CDR2 SNTAGT. J lost 1 base, V lost 4 bases, and 2 bases had no gene match. Amplification of TCR alpha and beta CDR3 regions from RNA used iRepertoire nested multiplex PCR. A single record per CDR3 protein comes from TCRdb applying MiXCR to the multiplex PCR reads. The sample includes about 130,000 distinct CDR3 sequences, more than 20% of them seen just once. The chain joins TRBV6-4 to TRBJ2-2, with 8 bases identical to TRBD1. The sample comprised glioma tissue, nonneoplastic brain tissue, or PBMCs (not recorded which). The clonotype was recovered from a human donor with low-grade glioma or glioblastoma, undergoing nonglioma brain surgery, or in good health (not recorded which). CDR3 loop: CASSVGTGNTGELFF. The DNA for the CDR3 is TGTGCCAGCAGTGTGGGGACAGGGAACACCGGGGAGCTGTTTTTT.